Here is one T cell receptor (beta chain) with its context. This sample was included in a study of blood T cell repertoires in COVID-19. Whole-study context: The origin of the acute and convalescent COVID-19 samples was the United States, Italy and Spain.

Clones were sequenced by immunoSEQ multiplex PCR, and TCRdb holds only the in-frame ones, with some missing. The sample shows approximately 300,000 clones, roughly 90% of them seen only once. The CDR3 has 14 residues. Trimming stripped 4 bases from V and 6 bases from J, with 15 bases between. Germline-derived CDR1 and CDR2 are SNHLY and FYNNEI. This sequence was found in a woman younger than 45 who had recovered from COVID-19. The chain is built from TRBV2 and TRBJ1-2; a weak D match, TRBD1 (5 bases). Sequencing was performed on PBMCs or T cells enriched from blood (not recorded which). The CDR3 loop reads CASSAIPGWDGYTF. CDR3 coding DNA: TGTGCCAGCAGTGCGATACCAGGGTGGGATGGCTACACCTTC.